A selection of T cell receptor beta chains follows, all from one sample in a study of naive and memory T cell subsets. TCRdb used MiXCR to reprocess the UMI-ligation and nested PCR reads, holding one entry per CDR3 protein. The sample includes some 150,000 distinct CDR3 sequences, about a sixth of them seen just once. What was sequenced was naive CD4+ T cells from blood. The receptors come from a human donor in good health. Both conserved end residues are part of each CDR3. The D gene is left open where the match is weak. The listing skips clone size in some rows; elsewhere it reads once, few, many or a size class.

j_gene: TRBJ2-1
abundance: few
d_gene: NA
v_gene: TRBV5-1
CDR3nt: TGCGCCAGCAGCTTGGCCAGCGTAGCCCAATCAGACAATGAGCAGTTCTTC
CDR3aa: CASSLASVAQSDNEQFF

j_gene: TRBJ2-1
abundance: NA
d_gene: NA
v_gene: TRBV2
CDR3nt: TGTGCCAGCTGCGAAGAGCTAGCGTGGAATGAGCAGTTCTTC
CDR3aa: CASCEELAWNEQFF

j_gene: TRBJ2-3
abundance: NA
d_gene: NA
v_gene: TRBV5-1
CDR3nt: TGCGCCAGCAGCTGGGCGGGGCCAGATACGCAGTATTTT
CDR3aa: CASSWAGPDTQYF

j_gene: TRBJ2-5
abundance: NA
d_gene: TRBD2
v_gene: TRBV20-1
CDR3nt: TGCAGTGCTCCCCCGGCGGGAGGAGAGACCCAGTACTTC
CDR3aa: CSAPPAGGETQYF

j_gene: TRBJ2-1
abundance: few
d_gene: NA
v_gene: TRBV28
CDR3nt: TGTGCCAGCAGGAGAGGGACGAGCTCCTACAATGAGCAGTTCTTC
CDR3aa: CASRRGTSSYNEQFF

j_gene: TRBJ2-5
abundance: NA
d_gene: NA
v_gene: TRBV21-1
CDR3nt: TGTGCCAGCAGCAAAAGGGACTGGGGAGAAGAGACCCAGTACTTC
CDR3aa: CASSKRDWGEETQYF

j_gene: TRBJ2-2
abundance: NA
d_gene: NA
v_gene: TRBV10-3
CDR3nt: TGTGCCATCAGTGAGTCGTTAGGCAGGGATTCCACCGGGGAGCTGTTTTTT
CDR3aa: CAISESLGRDSTGELFF

j_gene: TRBJ2-3
abundance: NA
d_gene: NA
v_gene: TRBV12-3/TRBV12-4
CDR3nt: TGTGCCAGCAGTCAGACCCGGGGGTCACAGATAAAGCAGTATTTT
CDR3aa: CASSQTRGSQIKQYF

j_gene: TRBJ1-2
abundance: few
d_gene: NA
v_gene: TRBV5-5
CDR3nt: TGTGCCAGCAGCTTGGTGTTCGATCCAAACTATGGCTACACCTTC
CDR3aa: CASSLVFDPNYGYTF

j_gene: TRBJ2-2
abundance: few
d_gene: TRBD2
v_gene: TRBV24-1
CDR3nt: TGTGCCACCAGTGACCCTCCGGGTGGGGCGGGAGACACCGGGGAGCTGTTTTTT
CDR3aa: CATSDPPGGAGDTGELFF

j_gene: TRBJ1-5
abundance: few
d_gene: NA
v_gene: TRBV6-5
CDR3nt: TGTGCCAGCAGTTACGGGCAGGGCGCTCAGCCCCAGCATTTT
CDR3aa: CASSYGQGAQPQHF

j_gene: TRBJ1-1
abundance: NA
d_gene: NA
v_gene: TRBV12-3/TRBV12-4
CDR3nt: TGTGCCAGCAGTAAGACAGCGGAGGGGACTGAAGCTTTCTTT
CDR3aa: CASSKTAEGTEAFF

j_gene: TRBJ2-2
abundance: few
d_gene: NA
v_gene: TRBV14
CDR3nt: TGTGCCAGCAGCCAAGGGCAGACTAACACCGGGGAGCTGTTTTTT
CDR3aa: CASSQGQTNTGELFF

j_gene: TRBJ2-3
abundance: few
d_gene: NA
v_gene: TRBV7-2
CDR3nt: TGTGCCAGCAGTTACAGCCCCATGACTAGTTTGGCGGATACGCAGTATTTT
CDR3aa: CASSYSPMTSLADTQYF

j_gene: TRBJ2-3
abundance: NA
d_gene: TRBD2
v_gene: TRBV6-5
CDR3nt: TGTGCCAGCAGTCGGGGACTAGCGGGACCTGCAGATACGCAGTATTTT
CDR3aa: CASSRGLAGPADTQYF

j_gene: TRBJ2-5
abundance: few
d_gene: TRBD1
v_gene: TRBV2
CDR3nt: TGTGCCAGCAGTAGTCGAACAGGGGAAGAGACCCAGTACTTC
CDR3aa: CASSSRTGEETQYF

j_gene: TRBJ1-1
abundance: NA
d_gene: NA
v_gene: TRBV14
CDR3nt: TGTGCCAGCAGCCCCCCCGGGGACGGCACTGAAGCTTTCTTT
CDR3aa: CASSPPGDGTEAFF

j_gene: TRBJ1-2
abundance: few
d_gene: NA
v_gene: TRBV19
CDR3nt: TGTGCCAGTAGTATAGTGGCCAGTTCCTCCTATGGCTACACCTTC
CDR3aa: CASSIVASSSYGYTF

j_gene: TRBJ2-3
abundance: many
d_gene: TRBD2
v_gene: TRBV10-1
CDR3nt: TGCGCCAGCAGTCGGACTAGCGTGGAAGATACGCAGTATTTT
CDR3aa: CASSRTSVEDTQYF

j_gene: TRBJ1-1
abundance: NA
d_gene: NA
v_gene: TRBV12-3/TRBV12-4
CDR3nt: TGTGCCAGCAGTCAAAGGGGCGGAATGAACACTGAAGCTTTCTTT
CDR3aa: CASSQRGGMNTEAFF

j_gene: TRBJ2-7
abundance: many
d_gene: NA
v_gene: TRBV3-1
CDR3nt: TGTGCCAGCAGCCCATCAGGGACTCTGGAGCAGTACTTC
CDR3aa: CASSPSGTLEQYF

j_gene: TRBJ1-3
abundance: few
d_gene: NA
v_gene: TRBV15
CDR3nt: TGTGCCACCACCCCAGGAGGCTCTGGAAACACCATATATTTT
CDR3aa: CATTPGGSGNTIYF

j_gene: TRBJ2-7
abundance: NA
d_gene: TRBD2
v_gene: TRBV11-1
CDR3nt: TGTGCCAGCAGCTTTCGCGCTAGCGGGAAGGTCTACGAGCAGTACTTC
CDR3aa: CASSFRASGKVYEQYF

j_gene: TRBJ2-1
abundance: few
d_gene: NA
v_gene: TRBV2
CDR3nt: TGTGCCGGACGCATCCTAGGGGGTGAGCAGTTCTTC
CDR3aa: CAGRILGGEQFF

j_gene: TRBJ2-4
abundance: many
d_gene: TRBD1
v_gene: TRBV29-1
CDR3nt: TGCAGCGGATTGACAGGGGCCAAAAACATTCAGTACTTC
CDR3aa: CSGLTGAKNIQYF

j_gene: TRBJ2-1
abundance: once
d_gene: NA
v_gene: TRBV4-2
CDR3nt: TGTGCCAGCAGCCAACAGGGCCAGGACAATGAGCAGTTCTTC
CDR3aa: CASSQQGQDNEQFF

j_gene: TRBJ2-1
abundance: many
d_gene: NA
v_gene: TRBV7-2
CDR3nt: TGTGCCAGCAGCTTATATGGGGCTAGGGGTGAGCAGTTCTTC
CDR3aa: CASSLYGARGEQFF

j_gene: TRBJ1-1
abundance: NA
d_gene: NA
v_gene: TRBV4-1
CDR3nt: TGCGCCAGCAGCCACCCCCCGAGGGGCAGTTATGTAGCTTTCTTT
CDR3aa: CASSHPPRGSYVAFF

j_gene: TRBJ1-2
abundance: few
d_gene: NA
v_gene: TRBV5-6
CDR3nt: TGTGCCAGCAGCTTTGGACGGCAAGGCTATGGCTACACCTTC
CDR3aa: CASSFGRQGYGYTF

j_gene: TRBJ2-6
abundance: few
d_gene: TRBD1
v_gene: TRBV23-1
CDR3nt: TGCGCCAGCAAACCGGACAGGGAGGGGGCCAACGTCCTGACTTTC
CDR3aa: CASKPDREGANVLTF

j_gene: TRBJ1-2
abundance: NA
d_gene: NA
v_gene: TRBV20-1
CDR3nt: TGCAGTGCTAGAGAAGAACTCCAGCCGTATGGCTACACCTTC
CDR3aa: CSAREELQPYGYTF

j_gene: TRBJ2-1
abundance: NA
d_gene: NA
v_gene: TRBV7-2
CDR3nt: TGTGCCAGCAGCTCTAGAGGGGGGGCGGGATCGTACAATGAGCAGTTCTTC
CDR3aa: CASSSRGGAGSYNEQFF